This TCR beta chain was documented in a study of STAT5B mutations in CD4+ large granular lymphocyte leukemia. Germline CDR1 is SGHRS and CDR2 is YFSETQ. With 2 bases removed from V and 5 bases from J, the gap between germline ends came to 13 bases. This CDR3 is built from 14 residues. Sequencing was performed with immunoSEQ multiplex PCR; in TCRdb, only in-frame clones are kept and a portion is missing. The sample lists about 30,000 clones, 71% seen once, with roughly 0.48% in the top ten. Sequencing was carried out using CD4+ T cells from blood buffy coats. The V gene is TRBV5-1, the J gene TRBJ1-1, with D perhaps TRBD1 (5 bases). The origin of this receptor is a human donor in good health. The CDR3 DNA reads TGCGCCAGCAGCTTAGGCGGGGGAGGTACTGAAGCTTTCTTT. This gives the protein CASSLGGGGTEAFF. Together with reference TRBV5-1 and TRBJ1-1, the CDR3 gives the full variable domain: KAGVTQTPRYLIKTRGQQVTLSCSPISGHRSVSWYQQTPGQGLQFLFEYFSETQRNKGNFPGRFSGRQFSNSRSEMNVSTLELGDSALYLCASSLGGGGTEAFFGQGTRLTVV.